Below are 7 T cell receptor beta chains sequenced from a single sample in a study of response to subunit inactivated influenza vaccine. TCRdb reprocessed the RT-PCR reads with MiXCR, giving one entry per CDR3 protein. The sample lists about 300,000 distinct CDR3 sequences; around a fifth were seen once. Sequencing was performed on PBMCs from blood, taken roughly 20 months after vaccination. The receptor set was obtained from a man between 50 and 69 years old who received an inactivated influenza vaccine.

The CDR3 coding sequence is TGTGCCAGCTCCCCAGGGGGCTCAACTAATGAAAAACTGTTTTTT. It specifies CASSPGGSTNEKLFF. The chain is built from TRBV18 and TRBJ1-4, with 8 bases aligning to TRBD1. V lost 6 bases to trimming and J lost 0 bases; unmatched junction nucleotides: 3. The CDR3 is 15 residues long. CDR1 and CDR2 from the germline V gene are KGHSH and LQKENI.

V usage is TRBV4-1 and J usage is TRBJ1-6, with TRBD1 matching 8 bases. The CDR3 covers 17 residues. The ends lost 1 base at V and 7 bases at J; junction bases unmatched: 9. Germline CDR1 MGHRA, CDR2 YSYEKL. Written as DNA, the CDR3 is TGCGCCAGCAGCCAAGGATACACAGGGGGGGTGAATTCACCCCTCCACTTT. Amino acid sequence: CASSQGYTGGVNSPLHF.

There are many counts of this clonotype. The chain couples TRBV11-2 to TRBJ1-2; TRBD1 is a possible D gene (5 bases). The CDR3 extends over 14 amino acids. V lost 0 bases to trimming and J lost 8 bases, with 13 bases between them. Germline V gene lookup returns CDR1 SGHAT and CDR2 FQNNGV. CDR3 coding DNA: TGTGCCAGCAGCTTAGATCCCGGGCAGGGCGGCTACACCTTC. This codes for CASSLDPGQGGYTF.

The sample holds many counts of this clonotype. The chain joins TRBV3-1 to TRBJ1-1; 8 positions agree with TRBD1. The V segment lost 6 bases and the J segment 1 base; nucleotides outside the gene matches: 4. Germline V gives CDR1 LGHDT, CDR2 YNNKEL (reference sequence). The CDR3 runs 14 residues. The DNA of the CDR3 is TGTGCCAGCAGGAAAGGACAGGGGAACACTGAAGCTTTCTTT. Translating gives CASRKGQGNTEAFF. The whole variable domain, filled in from reference TRBV3-1 and TRBJ1-1, reads DTAVSQTPKYLVTQMGNDKSIKCEQNLGHDTMYWYKQDSKKFLKIMFSYNNKELIINETVPNRFSPKSPDKAHLNLHINSLELGDSAVYFCASRKGQGNTEAFFGQGTRLTVV.

The rearrangement uses TRBV9 and TRBJ2-1, with 7 bases identical to TRBD2. This CDR3 has 15 amino acids. V lost 1 base, J lost 9 bases, and 10 bases stayed unmatched. Per germline, CDR1 SGDLS and CDR2 YYNGEE. CDR3: CASSVSSGHTGEQFF. As DNA, the CDR3 is TGTGCCAGCAGCGTATCTAGCGGTCACACTGGTGAGCAGTTCTTC.

The chain couples TRBV7-6 to TRBJ1-4, with D perhaps TRBD1 (5 bases). The CDR3 loop spans 14 amino acids. Germline V gene sequence: CDR1 SGHVS, CDR2 FNYEAQ. V was clipped by 2 bases and J by 5 bases, with 9 bases between them. CDR3: CASSLMTENEKLFF. In DNA, the CDR3 is TGTGCCAGCAGCTTAATGACAGAGAATGAAAAACTGTTTTTT. The whole variable domain, remainder taken from reference TRBV7-6 and TRBJ1-4, is GAGVSQSPRYKVTKRGQDVALRCDPISGHVSLYWYRQALGQGPEFLTYFNYEAQQDKSGLPNDRFSAERPEGSISTLTIQRTEQRDSAMYRCASSLMTENEKLFFGSGTQLSVL.

This chain links TRBV5-4 with TRBJ1-6; perhaps TRBD1 as D (6 bases). This CDR3 is 15 amino acids long. CDR1 SGHNT and CDR2 YYREEE come from the germline V gene (reference sequence). The V end lost 3 bases, the J end lost 7 bases, and 14 bases lay between the germline ends. The CDR3 sequence: CASSSWDTLNSPLHF. The CDR3 nucleotides read TGTGCCAGCAGCTCCTGGGACACGCTCAATTCACCCCTCCACTTT. Based on the CDR3 plus reference TRBV5-4 and TRBJ1-6, the full variable domain is ETGVTQSPTHLIKTRGQQVTLRCSSQSGHNTVSWYQQALGQGPQFIFQYYREEENGRGNFPPRFSGLQFPNYSSELNVNALELDDSALYLCASSSWDTLNSPLHFGNGTRLTVT.